A single sample gave rise to the 10 T cell receptor beta chains below, sequenced in a study of blood T cell repertoires in COVID-19. Profiled with immunoSEQ multiplex PCR; TCRdb holds only in-frame clones, not every one. The sample includes about 190,000 clones, less than 90% of them seen just once. The material sequenced was peripheral blood. The source of these receptors is a man under 40 with acute or convalescent COVID-19.

This CDR3 is CATTTGRMSEQYF. The CDR3 region has the DNA TGTGCCACCACGACAGGGAGGATGTCCGAGCAGTACTTC. V gene TRBV10-3 combines with J gene TRBJ2-7, with D maybe TRBD1 (7 bases). This CDR3 has 13 amino acids. Per germline, CDR1 ENHRY and CDR2 SYGVKD. Trimming shortened V by 10 bases and J by 6 bases, and 19 bases separated the two germline ends.

V is TRBV7-3 and J is TRBJ2-7, with TRBD1 matching over 8 bases. The CDR3 is 14 residues long. V was pared by 8 bases and J by 0 bases, with 6 bases of the junction left unmatched. The germline CDR1 and CDR2 sequences are SGHTA and FQGTGA. The CDR3 loop reads CASARGPFSYEQYF. CDR3 nucleotides: TGTGCCAGCGCCAGGGGGCCCTTCTCCTACGAGCAGTACTTC.

This clone was observed a few times. This chain links TRBV10-3 with TRBJ2-7; TRBD1 aligns across 11 bases. Germline values: CDR1 ENHRY, CDR2 SYGVKD. This CDR3 comprises 13 residues. Trimming removed 6 bases from V and 3 bases from J; junction bases left unmatched: 1. Written as DNA, the CDR3 is TGTGCCATCAGCGGGACAGGGGGCTACGAGCAGTACTTC. Protein: CAISGTGGYEQYF.

Comment on this clone: One end of the junction is discordant with germline, which a read error may explain. The gene calls are TRBV5-1 and TRBJ2-5; 8 bases map to TRBD1. The germline CDR1 and CDR2 sequences are SGHRS and YFSETQ. The CDR3 is made up of 15 amino acids. In DNA, the CDR3 is TGCGCCAGCTCAGACCCTAGGACAGGGACAGAGGCCCAGTACTTC. Residues: CASSDPRTGTEAQYF. The complete variable domain, with remaining parts taken from reference TRBV5-1 and TRBJ2-5, reads KAGVTQTPRYLIKTRGQQVTLSCSPISGHRSVSWYQQTPGQGLQFLFEYFSETQRNKGNFPGRFSGRQFSNSRSEMNVSTLELGDSALYLCASSDPRTGTEAQYFGPGTRLLVL.

The chain couples TRBV10-3 to TRBJ1-6; tentative D call: TRBD1 (5 bases). From germline, CDR1 is ENHRY and CDR2 SYGVKD. Trimming shortened V by 6 bases and J by 8 bases, and 11 bases separated the two germline ends. The CDR3 has 13 residues. This CDR3 reads CAIRGGPDSPLHF. The CDR3 DNA reads as TGTGCCATCAGGGGGGGTCCCGATTCACCCCTCCACTTT.

Here the CDR3 reads CAGQGPLGYTF. For the CDR3, the DNA is TGTGCCGGACAGGGACCCCTTGGCTACACCTTC. The genes are TRBV30 and TRBJ1-2, with 8 bases identical to TRBD1. The CDR3 runs 11 residues. The J segment lost 7 bases and the V segment lost 8 bases, leaving 6 bases of the junction unmatched. Germline assignment: CDR1 GTSNPN and CDR2 SVGIG (reference sequence).

The V and J genes are TRBV5-1 and TRBJ2-4; unclear D gene. V lost 0 bases to trimming and J lost 1 base, with 8 bases between them. Germline V lookup: CDR1 SGHRS, CDR2 YFSETQ. The CDR3 totals 15 residues. CDR3 protein: CASSLDTAAKNIQYF. In DNA form, the CDR3 reads TGCGCCAGCAGCTTGGACACCGCCGCCAAAAACATTCAGTACTTC.

The chain couples TRBV11-3 to TRBJ1-2; maybe TRBD1 (5 bases). This CDR3 is 14 amino acids long. Per the germline V gene, CDR1 is SGHNT and CDR2 is YENEEA. The germline V and J ends were trimmed by 5 bases and 6 bases, with 16 bases remaining between them. Written as DNA, the CDR3 is TGTGCCAGCAGCCACCCTCCCCCGGGGGATGGCTACACCTTC. Encoded protein: CASSHPPPGDGYTF.

V and J are TRBV5-1 and TRBJ1-6; D not resolved. The germline V and J ends were trimmed by 2 bases and 2 bases, with 11 bases remaining between them. Per germline, CDR1 SGHRS and CDR2 YFSETQ. The CDR3 is 16 amino acids. For the CDR3, the DNA is TGCGCCAGCAGCTTCGAGGGTGTAGCCTATAATTCACCCCTCCACTTT. Its protein is CASSFEGVAYNSPLHF.

As concerns this clone: At one end, the junction sequence differs from germline, possibly due to a read error. The chain couples TRBV29-1 to TRBJ2-1; tentative D call: TRBD1 (6 bases). Germline V CDR1 and CDR2: SQVTM, ANQGSEA. CDR3 size: 14 residues. As DNA, the CDR3 is TGCAGCGTGGAAGGGACAAGGGGGTACAATGAGCAGTTCTTC. It specifies CSVEGTRGYNEQFF.